This note documents a single TCR beta chain sequence. This sample was taken from a study of blood T cell repertoires in COVID-19. Overall study context: COVID-19 samples from acute and convalescent phases originated in the United States, Italy and Spain. PBMCs, B-cell-depleted T cells, or T cells provided the cDNA or gDNA that made up the material.

The CDR3 spans 15 residues. In germline, CDR1 is LNHDA, CDR2 SQIVND (reference sequence). V trimming: 4 bases; J trimming: 0 bases; junction bases outside the gene matches: 4. Methods used by the authors: Using reference gene primer amplification, nucleated cell counts were estimated. Using immunoSEQ multiplex PCR, the repertoire was profiled, and TCRdb retains in-frame clones only, with some absent. The DNA was the basis for D and trimming; V, J and clone size are from that table. The sample shows around 300,000 clones, approximately 88% of them seen only once. The V and J genes are TRBV19 and TRBJ1-1, with 8 nucleotides matching TRBD1. Specimen: peripheral blood. The receptor comes from a young man with active or convalescent COVID-19. The CDR3 reads CASSTRTGMNTEAFF. The CDR3 DNA follows: TGTGCCAGTAGTACCAGGACAGGGATGAACACTGAAGCTTTCTTT.